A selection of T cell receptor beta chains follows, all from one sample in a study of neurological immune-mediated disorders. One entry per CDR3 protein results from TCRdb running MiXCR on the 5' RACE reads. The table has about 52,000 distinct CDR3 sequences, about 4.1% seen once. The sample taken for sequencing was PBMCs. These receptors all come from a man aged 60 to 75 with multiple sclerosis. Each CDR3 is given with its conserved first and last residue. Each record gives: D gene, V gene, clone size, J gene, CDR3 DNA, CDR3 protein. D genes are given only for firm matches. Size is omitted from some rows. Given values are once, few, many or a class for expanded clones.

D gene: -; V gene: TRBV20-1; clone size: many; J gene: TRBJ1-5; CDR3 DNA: TGCAGTGCTAGAGAGGGGGGTCAGCCCCAGCATTTT; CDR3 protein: CSAREGGQPQHF
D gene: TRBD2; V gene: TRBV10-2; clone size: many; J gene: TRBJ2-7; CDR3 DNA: TGCGCCAGCAGTGAGTCGAGCGGGGAGTACGAGCAGTACTTC; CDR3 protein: CASSESSGEYEQYF
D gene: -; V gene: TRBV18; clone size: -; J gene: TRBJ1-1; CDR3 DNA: TGTGCCAGCTCACCAACCGGACACATGAACACTGAAGCTTTCTTT; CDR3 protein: CASSPTGHMNTEAFF
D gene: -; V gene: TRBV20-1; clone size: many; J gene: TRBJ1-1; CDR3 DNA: TGCAGTGCTAGACAGGGGTCGAAGACTGAAGCTTTCTTT; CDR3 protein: CSARQGSKTEAFF
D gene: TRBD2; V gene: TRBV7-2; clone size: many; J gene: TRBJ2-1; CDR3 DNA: TGTGCCAGCAGCTTGGCGAGCGGGGGGAGGAGGGAGCAGTTCTTC; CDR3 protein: CASSLASGGRREQFF
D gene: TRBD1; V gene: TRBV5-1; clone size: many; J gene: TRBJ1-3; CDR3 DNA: TGCGCCAGCAGCTTAGGACAGGCGGACTCTGGAAACACCATATATTTT; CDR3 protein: CASSLGQADSGNTIYF
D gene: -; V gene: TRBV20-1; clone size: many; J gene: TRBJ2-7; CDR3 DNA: TGCAGTGCTAGGCTGCCCTACGAGCAGTACTTC; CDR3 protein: CSARLPYEQYF
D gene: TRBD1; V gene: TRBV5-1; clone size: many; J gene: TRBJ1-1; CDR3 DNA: TGCGCCAGCAGCTTAATTCCAGGGACAGGGAGGGGGGAGACTGAAGCTTTCTTT; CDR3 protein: CASSLIPGTGRGETEAFF
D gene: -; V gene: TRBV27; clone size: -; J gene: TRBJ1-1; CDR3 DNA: TGTGCCAGCAGTTTAGCCATATACACTGAAGCTTTCTTT; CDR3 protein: CASSLAIYTEAFF
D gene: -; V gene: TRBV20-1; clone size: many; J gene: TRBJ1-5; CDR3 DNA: TGCAGTGCAAAAGGGCTTGGGTTCAATCAGCCCCAGCATTTT; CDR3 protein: CSAKGLGFNQPQHF
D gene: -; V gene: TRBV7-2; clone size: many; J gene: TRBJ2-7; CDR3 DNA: TGTGCCAGCAGCTTAGCGACCTACGAGCAGTACTTC; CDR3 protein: CASSLATYEQYF
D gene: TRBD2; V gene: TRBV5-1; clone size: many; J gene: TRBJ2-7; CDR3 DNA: TGCGCCAGCAGCTTGGTACTTGCGGGAGGGCAAGAGCAGTACTTC; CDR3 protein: CASSLVLAGGQEQYF
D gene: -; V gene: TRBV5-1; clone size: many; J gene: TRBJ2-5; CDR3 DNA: TGCGCCAGCAGCTTGGGGAAGGAGACCCAGTACTTC; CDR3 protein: CASSLGKETQYF
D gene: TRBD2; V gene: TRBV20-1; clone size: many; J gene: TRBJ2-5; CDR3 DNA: TGCAGTGCTAGAGGTCAGACTAGCGGCGGTACGGAGACCCAGTACTTC; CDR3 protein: CSARGQTSGGTETQYF
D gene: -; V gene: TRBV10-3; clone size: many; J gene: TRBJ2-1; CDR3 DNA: TGTGCCATCTATCGGGACGGAGACAATGAGCAGTTCTTC; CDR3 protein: CAIYRDGDNEQFF
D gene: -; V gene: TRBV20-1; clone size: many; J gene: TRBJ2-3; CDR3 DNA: TGCAGTGCTAGAGTAGCACTAGAGACAGATACGCAGTATTTT; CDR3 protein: CSARVALETDTQYF
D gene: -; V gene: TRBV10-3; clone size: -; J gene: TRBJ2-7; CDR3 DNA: TGTGCCATCAGTGAGTCCCAGGAGCAGTACTTC; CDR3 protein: CAISESQEQYF
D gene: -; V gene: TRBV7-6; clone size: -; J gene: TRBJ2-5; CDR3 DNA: TGTGCCAGCAGCACAACTAGCCGGGAGCAGTACTTC; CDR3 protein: CASSTTSREQYF
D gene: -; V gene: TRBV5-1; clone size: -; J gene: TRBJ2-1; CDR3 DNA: TGCGCCAGCAGCTTGGGACAGGTCTCCTACAATGAGCAGTTCTTC; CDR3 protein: CASSLGQVSYNEQFF
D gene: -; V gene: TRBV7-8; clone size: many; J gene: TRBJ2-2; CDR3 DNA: TGTGCCCTCAGCGCGGCGGAAGAAACCGGGGAGCTGTTTTTT; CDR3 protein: CALSAAEETGELFF
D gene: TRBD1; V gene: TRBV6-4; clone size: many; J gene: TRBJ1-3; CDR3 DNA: TGTGCCAGCAGTCGGACAGGGGCGAGCTCTGGAAACACCATATATTTT; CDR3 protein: CASSRTGASSGNTIYF
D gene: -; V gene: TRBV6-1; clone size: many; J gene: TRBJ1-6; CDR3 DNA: TGTGCCAGCAGTACACAGACAACCGGCAATTCACCCCTCCACTTT; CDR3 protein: CASSTQTTGNSPLHF
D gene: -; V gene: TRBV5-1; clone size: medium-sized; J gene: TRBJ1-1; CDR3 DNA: TGCGCCAGCAGCTTAGTCCCGGACAACCGCCTGGAAGCTTTCTTT; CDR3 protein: CASSLVPDNRLEAFF